A single TCR beta chain is shown here with its context. Its antigen is unknown. The input lacks base qualities; no much larger clone sits a single base away. The record originates from a study of regulatory T cells in long-lasting Graves disease (dated by TCRdb to the early 2020s). Background for the entire study: Antithyroid drugs had been taken for less than 3 months by newly diagnosed Graves' disease patients. A total of around 35 samples underwent TCR sequencing, from about 13 patients with persistent Graves' disease and some 20 patients with newly diagnosed Graves' disease. Peripheral blood TCR sequencing and RNA sequencing compared persistent Graves' disease patients with newly diagnosed Graves' disease patients. The study was registered as a clinical trial and conducted in China.

What the research found in general, with its limitations: Peripheral blood alone was examined, since thyroid tissue, which constituted the primary lesion, could not be accessed. TRBV28, TRBJ1-2 and TRBJ2-5 were preferentially used in persistent disease, while TRBV20-1 and TRBJ2-1 were favored in newly diagnosed disease. A larger number of public clonotypes was shared among persistent patients (fewer than 3,000) than among newly diagnosed patients (approximately 930). Only the TCR beta chain was sequenced and analyzed. Persistent Graves' disease patients showed lower TCR Shannon entropy and fewer highly expanded clones than newly diagnosed patients, suggesting clonal expansion. As a limitation, the authors acknowledged that the small sample size may reduce accuracy.

CDR3 length: 16 amino acids, cysteine to phenylalanine. Only CDR3 DNA remains: 48 bases, in frame from the first base. V loses 3 bases of germline sequence and J loses 4 bases, and the interval between the two ends is 18 bases. Taken from the germline V gene (reference sequence), the CDR1 and CDR2 loops are SEHNR and FQNEAQ. The meaning of the sample's time point label: newly diagnosed GD, antithyroid drugs for less than 3 months. For both TCR sequencing and RNA sequencing, RNA was extracted from PBMCs using TRIzol. Graves' disease was diagnosed according to American Thyroid Association guidelines. Patients for the study were recruited at an endocrinology department in Xi'an, China. From each patient, around 9.3 milliliters of peripheral blood was collected into an EDTA anticoagulant tube. Ficoll Paque Plus density gradient separation was used to isolate PBMCs, and no further T cell sorting was done. An Agilent 2100 Bioanalyzer and agarose gel were used to check RNA quality, and a NanoDrop 2000 was used to measure RNA concentration.

Library construction relied on multiplex PCR. Sequencing took place on an Illumina HiSeq 4000. CDR3 regions were amplified by Arm-PCR with iRepertoire HTBI primers to construct TCR beta libraries. PCR products were gel purified before sequencing. As for the authors' bioinformatics: Gene usage analysis of CDR3 amino acid clonotypes used the 62 TRBV and more than 13 TRBJ segments found across samples. Filtered high-quality paired reads were merged into contigs using COPE and FqMerger. BLAST was used to align contigs to IMGT TRBV, TRBD and TRBJ reference genes, and CDR3 was defined according to IMGT. Highly expanded clones were defined as clonotypes with a frequency above 0.1%. Shannon entropy served as the measure of repertoire diversity, while the Gini coefficient captured V-J evenness. A clonotype was considered public if more than one individual shared it. TCRdb's own reprocessing of the public reads used fastp at Q25 and MiXCR and kept productive beta chains. For every CDR3 protein sequence, its rows merge into one entry that carries the most common genes and DNA. The V and J calls were determined by TCRdb, not by the authors. This sample lists around 400,000 distinct CDR3 sequences; roughly a sixth were detected once. The top ten clones comprise 22% of the sample.

The TCR sequence derives from a female donor with Graves disease. The material sequenced was peripheral blood mononuclear cells (PBMCs), taken at new diagnosis, from a patient treated with antithyroid drugs. This receptor chain uses TRBV7-9 and TRBJ1-2, with no reliable assignment of the D segment. The DNA is TGTGCCAGCAGCTTGGGCTCGGACGTCGGTAGCTATGGCTACACCTTC. Translation gives CASSLGSDVGSYGYTF.